This T cell receptor (beta chain) was retrieved from a study of early T cells in non-severe SARS-CoV-2 infection. On the study more broadly: The chains were unpaired, and the sequenced material was bulk RNA from unsorted whole blood. The study's findings and limits: Private and CD4 specificities were missed by VDJdb matching, which favored anti-spike CD8 responses.

The CDR3 consists of 17 residues. CDR1 is LGHDT and CDR2 is YNNKEL in the germline V gene (reference sequence). With V trimmed by 0 bases and J by 8 bases, 11 bases remained unmatched. Individual cDNA molecules carried attached unique molecular identifiers. TCRdb redid the calling of the 5' RACE reads with MiXCR, one entry per CDR3 protein. The table shows about 28,000 distinct CDR3 sequences, with roughly 5.4% occurring only once. This clonotype was seen only a few times. Its antigen is unidentified. This chain joins TRBV3-1 and TRBJ2-1; 9 bases match TRBD2. This TCR was recovered from an adult who was a healthcare worker with PCR-confirmed SARS-CoV-2 infection or an uninfected control (not recorded which). Sequencing was performed on whole blood. CDR3 in DNA: TGTGCCAGCAGCCAAGATCCGGCTAGCGGGATCTGGCATGAGCAGTTCTTC. Translation: CASSQDPASGIWHEQFF.